This TCR beta chain emerged from a study of shared clonotypes between healthy human individuals. The authors split each subset's genomic DNA evenly across several immunoSEQ plates. Here immunoSEQ multiplex PCR was the method, and the copy in TCRdb shows in-frame clones only, minus some. The profile shows some 2.1 million clones, about 95% of them singletons. CD45RO-negative, CCR7-positively selected cells formed the naive CD8 fraction, excluding terminally differentiated effector memory CD45RA+ cells. Healthy HIV-negative adults without recent acute infections or vaccinations served as donors. Study observations and caveats: Sharing across a few donors was seen in 4.5% to 6.5% of naive CD4 clonotypes. Relative to their counterparts shared across all four donors, non-shared clonotypes exhibited diminished generation probabilities.

CDR3 length: 12 residues. Germline V gene sequence: CDR1 MNHEY, CDR2 SVGAGI. Trimming took off 5 bases at V and 8 bases at J, with 12 bases between the two ends. Note on this clone: The antigen is unknown.

The sequence derives from a man younger than 35 in good health. J is TRBJ1-1 and V is TRBV6-5, with D perhaps TRBD1 (5 bases). The source material was naive CD8+ T cells sorted from blood. The CDR3 DNA reads TGTGCCAGCAGTACCGGGGCTGGGGAAGCTTTCTTT. This codes for CASSTGAGEAFF.